This is a list of T cell receptor beta chains from one sample in a study of T-cell memory formation after mild COVID-19. TCRdb called the 5' RACE reads again in MiXCR, with one record for every CDR3 protein. The data contain roughly 200,000 distinct CDR3 sequences, 15% to 20% of them singletons. Specimen: PBMCs or a T cell subset sorted from them (not recorded which). The receptors here all came from an adult woman who had mild COVID-19 (a few samples of this study predate the infection). Cell type and time point are not known. The CDR3 runs from the conserved cysteine through the conserved F or W. D genes are given only for firm matches. Rows give clone size only sometimes, using once, few, many, or a class for an expanded clone.

d_gene,v_gene,abundance,j_gene,CDR3aa,CDR3nt
.,TRBV7-2,many,TRBJ2-4,CASSVRDLAKNIQYF,TGTGCCAGCAGTGTCCGGGACTTAGCCAAAAACATTCAGTACTTC
.,TRBV5-1,.,TRBJ2-3,CASSLAEAAPQYF,TGCGCCAGCAGCTTGGCCGAGGCTGCTCCGCAGTATTTT
TRBD1,TRBV12-3/TRBV12-4,.,TRBJ1-2,CASSPWTGGASIGYTF,TGTGCCAGCAGTCCTTGGACAGGGGGCGCTTCTATTGGCTACACCTTC
TRBD2,TRBV5-1,few,TRBJ2-7,CASSRRGAYEQYF,TGCGCCAGCAGCCGACGGGGGGCCTACGAGCAGTACTTC
TRBD1,TRBV10-3,few,TRBJ2-2,CAIGTGGATGELFF,TGTGCCATCGGGACAGGGGGCGCCACCGGGGAGCTGTTTTTT
.,TRBV7-8,few,TRBJ1-5,CASSLEGRVVGSNQPQHF,TGTGCCAGCAGCTTAGAGGGCAGGGTGGTCGGTAGCAATCAGCCCCAGCATTTT
.,TRBV6-6,few,TRBJ2-1,CASSSPGTISRGEQFF,TGTGCCAGCAGTTCACCTGGGACAATATCCCGGGGTGAGCAGTTCTTC
.,TRBV12-3/TRBV12-4,many,TRBJ2-5,CASSLSVETQYF,TGTGCCAGCAGTTTGTCGGTGGAGACCCAGTACTTC
.,TRBV5-6,.,TRBJ2-1,CASSFPRGRASNEQFF,TGTGCCAGCAGCTTCCCGAGGGGGAGGGCCTCCAATGAGCAGTTCTTC
TRBD2,TRBV5-1,.,TRBJ2-3,CASASGGAADTQYF,TGCGCCAGTGCTAGCGGGGGGGCCGCAGATACGCAGTATTTT
TRBD1,TRBV19,.,TRBJ1-5,CASSNGLGQGNQPQHF,TGTGCCAGTAGTAACGGCTTGGGACAGGGGAATCAGCCCCAGCATTTT
.,TRBV6-4,few,TRBJ2-1,CASSDSGRSGYNEQFF,TGTGCCAGCAGTGACTCGGGCCGGTCGGGATACAATGAGCAGTTCTTC
.,TRBV12-3/TRBV12-4,few,TRBJ2-2,CASSRGSPGELFF,TGTGCCAGCAGTCGGGGCAGTCCCGGGGAGCTGTTTTTT
TRBD2,TRBV10-3,.,TRBJ2-1,CAISDPGTSPGYEQFF,TGTGCCATCAGTGACCCCGGGACTAGCCCAGGGTATGAGCAGTTCTTC
TRBD2,TRBV7-3,few,TRBJ2-1,CASSLPGLAGGYEQFF,TGTGCCAGCAGCTTACCTGGACTAGCGGGAGGGTATGAGCAGTTCTTC
.,TRBV18,.,TRBJ2-5,CASSPTGPSQETQYF,TGTGCCAGCTCCCCAACCGGACCATCACAAGAGACCCAGTACTTC
TRBD2,TRBV5-1,once,TRBJ2-2,CASSLLTSDTGELFF,TGCGCCAGCAGCTTGCTTACTAGCGACACCGGGGAGCTGTTTTTT
TRBD1,TRBV20-1,.,TRBJ2-7,CSASPGTVYEQYF,TGCAGTGCTAGTCCAGGGACAGTCTACGAGCAGTACTTC
.,TRBV9,few,TRBJ2-4,CASSVGPTLSKNIQYF,TGTGCCAGCAGCGTAGGACCAACCCTCTCCAAAAACATTCAGTACTTC
.,TRBV10-3,once,TRBJ2-1,CAISENYEQFF,TGTGCCATCAGTGAGAACTATGAGCAGTTCTTC
.,TRBV20-1,few,TRBJ1-2,CSARDSREGYTF,TGCAGTGCTAGAGATAGCCGGGAAGGCTACACCTTC
TRBD1,TRBV6-5,.,TRBJ1-3,CASSYSTGQMGNTIYF,TGTGCCAGCAGTTACTCGACAGGGCAGATGGGAAACACCATATATTTT
.,TRBV7-2,.,TRBJ2-3,CASSPHLGHTDTQYF,TGTGCCAGCAGCCCGCATCTGGGTCACACAGATACGCAGTATTTT
TRBD2,TRBV9,.,TRBJ2-1,CASSIGVAGAPNEQFF,TGTGCCAGCAGCATAGGGGTAGCGGGAGCCCCCAATGAGCAGTTCTTC
TRBD2,TRBV6-2/TRBV6-3,.,TRBJ2-3,CASSYPSGRAVDTQYF,TGTGCCAGCAGTTACCCTAGCGGGAGGGCGGTCGATACGCAGTATTTT
TRBD1,TRBV20-1,.,TRBJ2-7,CSAPGQGINEQYF,TGCAGTGCACCGGGACAGGGGATCAACGAGCAGTACTTC
.,TRBV5-1,.,TRBJ2-7,CASTAGYEQYF,TGCGCCAGCACGGCGGGTTACGAGCAGTACTTC
.,TRBV20-1,few,TRBJ1-5,CSARGQVPGPYSSQPQHF,TGCAGTGCTAGAGGACAGGTACCAGGGCCCTATTCATCTCAGCCCCAGCATTTT
.,TRBV14,.,TRBJ1-4,CASSQQFEKLFF,TGTGCCAGCAGCCAACAGTTCGAAAAACTGTTTTTT
.,TRBV24-1,many,TRBJ2-1,CATSDPAGVNEQFF,TGTGCCACCAGTGATCCAGCAGGGGTCAATGAGCAGTTCTTC
.,TRBV6-5,few,TRBJ2-3,CASSSLKGSRTDTQYF,TGTGCCAGCAGTTCCCTTAAGGGGTCCAGAACAGATACGCAGTATTTT
.,TRBV29-1,.,TRBJ2-3,CSATRAGRDTQYF,TGCAGCGCGACAAGGGCAGGGCGAGATACGCAGTATTTT
TRBD1,TRBV5-5,many,TRBJ2-7,CASSLAGQGYEQYF,TGTGCCAGCAGCTTGGCTGGACAGGGTTACGAGCAGTACTTC
.,TRBV6-2/TRBV6-3,.,TRBJ2-2,CASSSLGLTGELFF,TGTGCCAGCAGTTCCCTAGGACTGACCGGGGAGCTGTTTTTT
.,TRBV30,once,TRBJ2-1,CAWGLDWGNEQFF,TGTGCCTGGGGCCTAGACTGGGGGAATGAGCAGTTCTTC
TRBD2,TRBV6-5,.,TRBJ2-1,CASRGGRSEQFF,TGTGCCAGCCGGGGGGGGCGCAGCGAGCAGTTCTTC
.,TRBV7-9,.,TRBJ1-6,CASSFDSGSPLHF,TGTGCCAGCAGCTTCGACAGTGGGTCACCCCTCCACTTT
.,TRBV5-1,.,TRBJ2-1,CASSSLMENNEQFF,TGCGCCAGCAGCTCCTTGATGGAAAACAATGAGCAGTTCTTC
TRBD2,TRBV7-9,.,TRBJ2-3,CASGLAGPSKVTQYF,TGTGCCAGCGGATTAGCGGGGCCTTCTAAAGTTACGCAGTATTTT
.,TRBV27,few,TRBJ2-7,CASRIGAGSYEQYF,TGTGCCAGCAGGATAGGGGCGGGCTCCTACGAGCAGTACTTC
TRBD2,TRBV7-9,few,TRBJ2-5,CASSSGLAAETQYF,TGTGCCAGCAGCTCCGGACTAGCAGCGGAGACCCAGTACTTC
.,TRBV12-3/TRBV12-4,many,TRBJ2-1,CASRRLPVNEQFF,TGTGCCAGCAGGAGGCTTCCAGTTAATGAGCAGTTCTTC
.,TRBV4-1,few,TRBJ2-1,CASSRGATYNEQFF,TGCGCCAGCAGCCGGGGGGCCACCTACAATGAGCAGTTCTTC
.,TRBV18,few,TRBJ2-1,CASSPPGRGTNEQFF,TGTGCCAGCTCACCACCGGGCAGGGGTACAAATGAGCAGTTCTTC
TRBD1,TRBV4-3,.,TRBJ2-1,CASSPQGAGPYNEQFF,TGCGCCAGCAGTCCTCAGGGGGCCGGGCCCTACAATGAGCAGTTCTTC
.,TRBV27,few,TRBJ2-6,CASKKGAPSGANVLTF,TGTGCCAGCAAGAAAGGGGCTCCCTCTGGGGCCAACGTCCTGACTTTC
TRBD1,TRBV6-5,.,TRBJ1-2,CASRAGGGDGYTF,TGTGCCAGCAGGGCAGGGGGTGGGGATGGCTACACCTTC
.,TRBV25-1,few,TRBJ2-2,CASSEWRVVGSSNTGELFF,TGTGCCAGCAGTGAATGGAGGGTTGTTGGCAGCTCGAACACCGGGGAGCTGTTTTTT
.,TRBV4-3,few,TRBJ1-6,CASSQLAASPLHF,TGCGCCAGCAGCCAGCTAGCCGCTTCACCCCTCCACTTT
.,TRBV7-9,many,TRBJ2-7,CASSREGVGEQYF,TGTGCCAGCAGCCGAGAGGGGGTTGGCGAGCAGTACTTC
TRBD1,TRBV20-1,many,TRBJ2-7,CSASDRGHLYEQYF,TGCAGTGCTTCGGACAGGGGGCACTTGTACGAGCAGTACTTC